This T cell receptor (beta chain) was recorded in a study of shared clonotypes between healthy human individuals. General study results and limits: Among donors, clonotype sharing was expected to be affected by sequencing depth.

The naive CD8 subset, CD45RO-negative cells positively selected for CCR7, excluded terminally differentiated effector memory CD45RA+ cells. This table comes from immunoSEQ multiplex PCR, and its TCRdb copy is limited to in-frame clones, with some not included. This sample has about 2 million clones, with about 95% found just once. The V gene end was trimmed by 5 bases and the J gene end by 6 bases; junction bases not matched to a gene: 6. There are 12 residues in the CDR3. Germline-derived CDR1 and CDR2 are SQVTM and ANQGSEA. Comment on this clone: Its antigen is undetermined.

The sequencing input was naive CD8+ T cells sorted from blood. The sequence was collected from a young man in good health. This chain joins TRBV29-1 and TRBJ1-2, with 7 bases matching TRBD1. The CDR3 DNA sequence: TGCAGCGTTCAGACAGGGTACCATGGCTACACCTTC. As protein: CSVQTGYHGYTF. The complete variable domain, with remaining parts taken from reference TRBV29-1 and TRBJ1-2, reads SAVISQKPSRDICQRGTSLTIQCQVDSQVTMMFWYRQQPGQSLTLIATANQGSEATYESGFVIDKFPISRPNLTFSTLTVSNMSPEDSSIYLCSVQTGYHGYTFGSGTRLTVV.